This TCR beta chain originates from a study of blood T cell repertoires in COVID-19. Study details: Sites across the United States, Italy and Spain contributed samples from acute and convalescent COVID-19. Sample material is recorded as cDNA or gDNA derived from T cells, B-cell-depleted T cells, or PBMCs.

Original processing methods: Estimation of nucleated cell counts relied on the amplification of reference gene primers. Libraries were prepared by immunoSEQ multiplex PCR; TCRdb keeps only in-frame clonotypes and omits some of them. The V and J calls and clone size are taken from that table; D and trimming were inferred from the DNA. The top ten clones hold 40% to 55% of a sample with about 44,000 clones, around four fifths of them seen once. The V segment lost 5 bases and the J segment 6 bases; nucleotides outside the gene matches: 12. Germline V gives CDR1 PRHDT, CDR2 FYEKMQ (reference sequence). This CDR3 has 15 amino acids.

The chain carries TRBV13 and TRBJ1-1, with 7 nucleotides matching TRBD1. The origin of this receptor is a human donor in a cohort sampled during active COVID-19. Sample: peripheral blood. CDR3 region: CASSGRQGFSPEAFF. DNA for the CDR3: TGTGCCAGCAGCGGGAGACAGGGTTTTTCGCCTGAAGCTTTCTTT. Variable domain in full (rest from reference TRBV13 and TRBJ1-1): AAGVIQSPRHLIKEKRETATLKCYPIPRHDTVYWYQQGPGQDPQFLISFYEKMQSDKGSIPDRFSAQQFSDYHSELNMSSLELGDSALYFCASSGRQGFSPEAFFGQGTRLTVV.